This entry describes one TCR beta chain. The antigen remains unidentified. This entry belongs to a study of cytotoxic CD8 clonotypes in ibrutinib-treated CLL. On the study more broadly: The patients, about a dozen relapsed/refractory and approximately 14 treatment-naive, included 17 who were IGHV unmutated. Per sample, productive templates averaged about 240,000 and productive rearrangements averaged around 100,000. The study's findings and limits: An increase in clonality occurred at ibrutinib response, followed by a return toward baseline at progression.

CDR1 SGDLS and CDR2 YYNGEE come from the germline V gene. This CDR3 spans 19 amino acids. J lost 4 bases, V lost 0 bases, and 14 bases had no gene match. Sequencing used immunoSEQ multiplex PCR; TCRdb keeps in-frame clones, though not all of them. The sample has around 300,000 clones; approximately 80% are singletons. Sequences were derived from PBMCs, sampled before ibrutinib treatment. The clonotype comes from a human donor with chronic lymphocytic leukemia. The chain joins TRBV9 to TRBJ2-3; 10 nucleotides agree with TRBD2. This CDR3 is CASSVGAGGASGMADTQYF. The CDR3 DNA is TGTGCCAGCAGCGTAGGAGCGGGAGGGGCCTCGGGTATGGCAGATACGCAGTATTTT.